A selection of T cell receptor beta chains follows, all from one sample in a study of T cells in Graves' hyperthyroidism and ophthalmopathy. TCRdb redid the calling of the multiplex PCR reads with MiXCR, one entry per CDR3 protein. The table records fewer than 350,000 distinct CDR3 sequences, approximately 19% of them present only once. The sample comprised blood. All receptors derive from a man aged 45-65 years with Graves' ophthalmopathy. Each CDR3 is given with its conserved first and last residue. The D gene is left open where the match is weak. Some rows have no size entry. The others give once, few or many, or a class for an expanded clone.

D	V	J	size	length	DNA	CDR3
NA	TRBV5-8	TRBJ1-5	NA	14	TGTGCCAGCACCGGACAGATTAGCAATCAGCCCCAGCATTTT	CASTGQISNQPQHF
NA	TRBV6-1	TRBJ1-5	NA	16	TGTGCCAGCAGTGAACAGGCGGGGATGGGCAATCAGCCCCAGCATTTT	CASSEQAGMGNQPQHF
NA	TRBV5-1	TRBJ2-3	many	18	TGCGCCAGCAGCCAAGGGGGCCAACTAGCGGTCTACGTGGATACGCAGTATTTT	CASSQGGQLAVYVDTQYF
NA	TRBV13	TRBJ2-3	few	14	TGTGCCAGCAGCCTAGGGGGTACCCCAGATACGCAGTATTTT	CASSLGGTPDTQYF
TRBD2	TRBV20-1	TRBJ2-7	NA	14	TGCAGTGCTAGGGCCGGACTAGCGGGACGCGAGCAGTACTTC	CSARAGLAGREQYF
TRBD1	TRBV30	TRBJ1-2	many	12	TGTGCCTGGAGTAAGGGGGCATATGGCTACACCTTC	CAWSKGAYGYTF
TRBD1	TRBV6-9	TRBJ2-1	NA	16	TGTGCCAGCAGTTACACCGGGACAGGGAGGGGCAATGAGCAGTTCTTC	CASSYTGTGRGNEQFF
TRBD1	TRBV2	TRBJ1-3	few	15	TGTGCCAGCAGCACTACAGGGGGCAATGGAAACACCATATATTTT	CASSTTGGNGNTIYF
NA	TRBV7-6	TRBJ1-1	many	14	TGTGCCAGCAGCTTAGAAGTGACTCAAGCTGAAGCTTTCTTT	CASSLEVTQAEAFF
TRBD1	TRBV6-1	TRBJ2-3	many	18	TGTGCCAGCAGTGAAGCGCTAGAGGGACAGGGCCTGACAGATACGCAGTATTTT	CASSEALEGQGLTDTQYF
NA	TRBV19	TRBJ2-5	NA	14	TGTGCCAGCCGTGAAGGGGGAGAGAGAGAGACCCAGTACTTC	CASREGGERETQYF
NA	TRBV6-5	TRBJ1-3	NA	16	TGTGCCAGCAGTTACTCGGTGGGAAGCTCTGGAAACACCATATATTTT	CASSYSVGSSGNTIYF
NA	TRBV5-1	TRBJ2-1	many	15	TGCGCCAGCAGCTTGGATGGGTTTGGGCACAATGAGCAGTTCTTC	CASSLDGFGHNEQFF
NA	TRBV20-1	TRBJ2-5	few	12	TGCAGTACCACCCGGGTTGGGGAGACCCAGTACTTC	CSTTRVGETQYF
NA	TRBV5-1	TRBJ2-7	many	16	TGCGCCAGCAGCCCCTTCCCCGGTGGGGGCTCCTACGAGCAGTACTTC	CASSPFPGGGSYEQYF
TRBD1	TRBV10-3	TRBJ1-3	NA	14	TGTGCCATCAGAGGGACAGAACCTGGAAACACCATATATTTT	CAIRGTEPGNTIYF
NA	TRBV20-1	TRBJ2-4	few	14	TGCAGTGGTGGGGGGGGCTTGATGAAAAACATTCAGTACTTC	CSGGGGLMKNIQYF
TRBD2	TRBV7-3	TRBJ2-2	NA	17	TGTGCCAGCAGCTTTCTCGGACTAGCTACGAACACCGGGGAGCTGTTTTTT	CASSFLGLATNTGELFF
NA	TRBV6-1	TRBJ1-1	many	15	TGTGCCAGCAGTGAAGCGATAACAGTCGACACTGAAGCTTTCTTT	CASSEAITVDTEAFF
NA	TRBV30	TRBJ1-1	many	12	TGTGCCTGGAGTTCGGACCACACTGAAGCTTTCTTT	CAWSSDHTEAFF